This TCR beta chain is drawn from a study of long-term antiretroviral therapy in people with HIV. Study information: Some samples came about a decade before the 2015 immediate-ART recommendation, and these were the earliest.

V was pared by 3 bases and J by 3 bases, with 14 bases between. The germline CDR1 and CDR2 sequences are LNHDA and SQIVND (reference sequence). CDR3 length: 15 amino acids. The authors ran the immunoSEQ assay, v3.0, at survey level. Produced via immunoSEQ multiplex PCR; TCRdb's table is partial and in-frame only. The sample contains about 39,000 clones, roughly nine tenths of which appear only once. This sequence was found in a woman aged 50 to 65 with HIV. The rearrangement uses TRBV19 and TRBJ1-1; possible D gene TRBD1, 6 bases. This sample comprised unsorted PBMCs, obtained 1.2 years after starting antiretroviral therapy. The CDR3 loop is CASSIAGEGDTEAFF. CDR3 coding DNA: TGTGCCAGTAGTATTGCGGGTGAGGGGGACACTGAAGCTTTCTTT.